Listed here is a single T cell receptor beta chain. Its antigen is undetermined. Germline V gene data show CDR1 as LNHDA and CDR2 as SQIVND (reference sequence). Trimming at V came to 10 bases and at J to 10 bases, leaving 8 bases not matched to a gene. CDR3 length: 13 amino acids. These data come from a study of cytomegalovirus exposure and HLA in healthy donors. Primers included in the PCR were 60 Vbeta and 13 Jbeta primers. TCRdb's table, derived via immunoSEQ multiplex PCR, lists solely in-frame clones and lacks some. The sample includes around 100,000 clones, more than 65% of them seen just once. Study results and limitations: Roughly 170 TCR beta chains were listed as cytomegalovirus-associated. Among the sequence variants, a highly shared cluster was likely an artifact of sequencing. A later analysis by the authors found several of the most significant clusters apparently linked to common viral pathogens.

V gene TRBV19 combines with J gene TRBJ2-1; the match to TRBD2 covers 12 bases. Sequencing input: PBMCs. This TCR derives from a woman younger than 45 in good health and CMV-seronegative. CDR3 DNA sequence: TGTGCCACCCTGACTGGACTAGCGGGAGAGCAGTTCTTC. Its protein product is CATLTGLAGEQFF.